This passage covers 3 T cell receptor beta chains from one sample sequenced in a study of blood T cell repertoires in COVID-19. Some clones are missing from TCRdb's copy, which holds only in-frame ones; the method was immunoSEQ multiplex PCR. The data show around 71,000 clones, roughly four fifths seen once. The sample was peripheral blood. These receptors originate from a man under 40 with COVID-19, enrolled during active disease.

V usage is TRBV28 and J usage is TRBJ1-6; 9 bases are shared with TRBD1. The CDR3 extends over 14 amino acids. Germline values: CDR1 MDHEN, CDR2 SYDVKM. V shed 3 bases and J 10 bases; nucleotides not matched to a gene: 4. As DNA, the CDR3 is TGTGCCAGCAGTTTGAACAGGGGGCAGTCACCCCTCCACTTT. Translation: CASSLNRGQSPLHF.

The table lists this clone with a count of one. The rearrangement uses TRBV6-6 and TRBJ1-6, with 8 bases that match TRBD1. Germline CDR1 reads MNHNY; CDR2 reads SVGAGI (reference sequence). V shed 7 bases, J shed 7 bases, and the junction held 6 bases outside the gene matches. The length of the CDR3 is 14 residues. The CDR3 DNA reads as TGTGCCAGCAAAGAGACAGGGGTAAATTCACCCCTCCACTTT. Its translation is CASKETGVNSPLHF.

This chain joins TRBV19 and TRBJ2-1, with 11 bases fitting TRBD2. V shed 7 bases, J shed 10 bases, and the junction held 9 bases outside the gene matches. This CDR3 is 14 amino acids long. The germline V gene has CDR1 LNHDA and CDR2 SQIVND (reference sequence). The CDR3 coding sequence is TGTGCCAGTAACCCTAGCGGGAGGACCTTGGAGCAGTTCTTC. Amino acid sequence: CASNPSGRTLEQFF. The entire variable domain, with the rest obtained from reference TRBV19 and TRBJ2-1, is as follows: DGGITQSPKYLFRKEGQNVTLSCEQNLNHDAMYWYRQDPGQGLRLIYYSQIVNDFQKGDIAEGYSVSREKKESFPLTVTSAQKNPTAFYLCASNPSGRTLEQFFGPGTRLTVL.